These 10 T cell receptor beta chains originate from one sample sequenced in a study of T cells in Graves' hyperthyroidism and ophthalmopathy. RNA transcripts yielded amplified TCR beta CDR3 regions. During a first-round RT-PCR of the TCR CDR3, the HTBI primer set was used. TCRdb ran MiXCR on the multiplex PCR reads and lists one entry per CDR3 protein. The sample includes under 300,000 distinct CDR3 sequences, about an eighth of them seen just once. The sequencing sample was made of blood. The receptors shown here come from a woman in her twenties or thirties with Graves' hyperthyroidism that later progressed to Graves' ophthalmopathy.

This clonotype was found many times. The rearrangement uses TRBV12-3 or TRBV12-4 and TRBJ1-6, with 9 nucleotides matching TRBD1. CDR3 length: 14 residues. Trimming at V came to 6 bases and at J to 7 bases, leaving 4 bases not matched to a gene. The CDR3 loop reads CASRVTGGNSPLHF. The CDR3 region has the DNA TGTGCCAGCAGGGTAACAGGGGGCAATTCACCCCTCCACTTT.

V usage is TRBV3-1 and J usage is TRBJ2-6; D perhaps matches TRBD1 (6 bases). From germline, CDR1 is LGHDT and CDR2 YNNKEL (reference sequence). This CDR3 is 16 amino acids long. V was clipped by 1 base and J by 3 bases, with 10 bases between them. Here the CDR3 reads CASSQGVGGGANVLTF. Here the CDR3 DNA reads TGTGCCAGCAGCCAAGGCGTAGGGGGTGGGGCCAACGTCCTGACTTTC.

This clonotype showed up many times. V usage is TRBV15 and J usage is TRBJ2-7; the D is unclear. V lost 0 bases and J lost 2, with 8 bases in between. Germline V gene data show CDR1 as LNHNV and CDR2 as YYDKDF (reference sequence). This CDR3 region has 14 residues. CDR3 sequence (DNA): TGTGCCACCAGCAGAGACGAACCTACCTACGAGCAGTACTTC. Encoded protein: CATSRDEPTYEQYF. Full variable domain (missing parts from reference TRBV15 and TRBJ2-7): DAMVIQNPRYQVTQFGKPVTLSCSQTLNHNVMYWYQQKSSQAPKLLFHYYDKDFNNEADTPDNFQSRRPNTSFCFLDIRSPGLGDTAMYLCATSRDEPTYEQYFGPGTRLTVT.

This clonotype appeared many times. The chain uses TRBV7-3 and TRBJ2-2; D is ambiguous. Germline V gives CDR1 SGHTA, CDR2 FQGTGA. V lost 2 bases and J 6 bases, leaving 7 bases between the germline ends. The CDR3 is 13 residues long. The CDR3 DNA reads TGTGCCAGCAGCTTAGAGGTCTCCGGGGAGCTGTTTTTT. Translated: CASSLEVSGELFF.

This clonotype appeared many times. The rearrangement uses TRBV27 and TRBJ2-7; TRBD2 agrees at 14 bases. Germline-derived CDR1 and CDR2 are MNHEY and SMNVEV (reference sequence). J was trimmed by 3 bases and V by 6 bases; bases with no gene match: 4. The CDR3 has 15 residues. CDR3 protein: CASRFGTSGSYEQYF. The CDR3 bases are TGTGCCAGCAGATTCGGGACTAGCGGGAGCTACGAGCAGTACTTC.

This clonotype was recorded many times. CDR3 residues: CSASLGWSTSGRVGTDTQYF. CDR3 sequence (DNA): TGCAGTGCTAGTTTGGGGTGGTCTACTAGCGGGAGAGTGGGCACAGATACGCAGTATTTT. The chain uses TRBV20-1 and TRBJ2-3; 11 bases align to TRBD2. CDR1 and CDR2 from the germline V gene are DFQATT and SNEGSKA (reference sequence). This CDR3 has 20 residues. Losses at the gene ends were 3 bases for V and 1 base for J; bases not matched to a gene: 18.

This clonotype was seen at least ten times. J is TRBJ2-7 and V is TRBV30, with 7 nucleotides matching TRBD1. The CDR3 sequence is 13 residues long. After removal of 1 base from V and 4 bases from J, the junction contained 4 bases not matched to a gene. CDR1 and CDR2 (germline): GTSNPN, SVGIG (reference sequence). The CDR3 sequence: CAWSGDSLYEQYF. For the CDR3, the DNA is TGTGCCTGGAGTGGGGACAGCCTTTACGAGCAGTACTTC. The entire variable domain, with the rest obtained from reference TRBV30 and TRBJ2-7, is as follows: SQTIHQWPATLVQPVGSPLSLECTVEGTSNPNLYWYRQAAGRGLQLLFYSVGIGQISSEVPQNLSASRPQDRQFILSSKKLLLSDSGFYLCAWSGDSLYEQYFGPGTRLTVT.

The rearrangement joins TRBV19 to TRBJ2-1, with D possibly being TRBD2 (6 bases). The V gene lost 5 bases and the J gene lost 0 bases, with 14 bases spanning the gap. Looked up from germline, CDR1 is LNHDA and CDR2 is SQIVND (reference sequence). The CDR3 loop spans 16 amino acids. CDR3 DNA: TGTGCCAGTAGTTCTATAGCGGCCATCTCCTACAATGAGCAGTTCTTC. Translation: CASSSIAAISYNEQFF.

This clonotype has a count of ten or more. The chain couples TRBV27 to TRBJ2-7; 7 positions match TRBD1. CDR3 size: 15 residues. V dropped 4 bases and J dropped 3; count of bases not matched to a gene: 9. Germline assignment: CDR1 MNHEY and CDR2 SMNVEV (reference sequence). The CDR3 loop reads CASSSPNRGIYEQYF. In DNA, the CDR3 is TGTGCCAGCAGTTCGCCTAACAGGGGAATCTACGAGCAGTACTTC.

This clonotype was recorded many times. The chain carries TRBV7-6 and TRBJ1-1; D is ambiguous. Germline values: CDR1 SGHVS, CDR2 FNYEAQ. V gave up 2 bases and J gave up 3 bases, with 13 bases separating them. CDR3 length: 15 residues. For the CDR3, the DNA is TGTGCCAGCAGCTTAACCGCCGGCGGGGACACTGAAGCTTTCTTT. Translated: CASSLTAGGDTEAFF.